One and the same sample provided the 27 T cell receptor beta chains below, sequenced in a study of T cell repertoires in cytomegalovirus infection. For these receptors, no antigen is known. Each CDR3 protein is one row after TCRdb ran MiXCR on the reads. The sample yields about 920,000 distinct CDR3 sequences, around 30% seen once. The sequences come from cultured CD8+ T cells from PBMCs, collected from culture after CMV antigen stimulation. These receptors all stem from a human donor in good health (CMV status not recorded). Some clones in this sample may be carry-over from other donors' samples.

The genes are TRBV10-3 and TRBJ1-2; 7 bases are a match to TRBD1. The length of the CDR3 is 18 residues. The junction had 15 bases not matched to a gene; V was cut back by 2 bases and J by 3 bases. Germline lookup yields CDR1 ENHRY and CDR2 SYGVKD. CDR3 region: CAISEATGESVKDYGYTF. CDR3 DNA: TGTGCCATCAGTGAGGCAACAGGGGAATCGGTGAAGGACTATGGCTACACCTTC.

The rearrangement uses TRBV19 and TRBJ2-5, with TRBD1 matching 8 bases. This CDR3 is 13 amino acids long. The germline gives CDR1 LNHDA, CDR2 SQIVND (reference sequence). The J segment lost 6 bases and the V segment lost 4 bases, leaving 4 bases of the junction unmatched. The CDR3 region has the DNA TGTGCCAGTAGTACCCGACAGGGGAAGACCCAGTACTTC. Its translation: CASSTRQGKTQYF.

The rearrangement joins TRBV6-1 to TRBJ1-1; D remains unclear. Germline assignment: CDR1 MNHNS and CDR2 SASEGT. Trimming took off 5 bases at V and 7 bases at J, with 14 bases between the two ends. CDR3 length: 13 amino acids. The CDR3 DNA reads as TGTGCCAGCAGTTCCCTTTTGAGCAGTGAAGCTTTCTTT. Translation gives CASSSLLSSEAFF.

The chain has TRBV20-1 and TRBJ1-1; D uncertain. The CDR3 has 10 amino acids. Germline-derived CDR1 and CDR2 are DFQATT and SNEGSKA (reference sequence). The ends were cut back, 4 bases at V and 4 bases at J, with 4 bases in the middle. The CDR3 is CSAMGTEAFF. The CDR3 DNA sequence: TGCAGTGCTATGGGCACTGAAGCTTTCTTT.

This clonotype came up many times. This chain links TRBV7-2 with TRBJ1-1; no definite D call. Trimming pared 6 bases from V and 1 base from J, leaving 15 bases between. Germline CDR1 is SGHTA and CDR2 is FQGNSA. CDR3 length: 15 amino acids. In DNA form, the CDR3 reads TGTGCCAGCAGTCGATATCGACGGGCGAACACTGAAGCTTTCTTT. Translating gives CASSRYRRANTEAFF.

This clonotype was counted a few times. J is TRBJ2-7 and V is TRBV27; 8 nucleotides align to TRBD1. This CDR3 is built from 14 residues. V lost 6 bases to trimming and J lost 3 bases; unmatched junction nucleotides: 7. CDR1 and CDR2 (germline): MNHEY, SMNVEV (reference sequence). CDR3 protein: CASSPPDRDYEQYF. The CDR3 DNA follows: TGTGCCAGCAGCCCTCCGGACAGGGACTACGAGCAGTACTTC.

This CDR3 is CASSRVYGNQPQHF. CDR3 nucleotides: TGTGCCAGCAGCAGGGTTTATGGCAATCAGCCCCAGCATTTT. The genes are TRBV6-1 and TRBJ1-5, with a possible D match to TRBD1 (5 bases). V dropped 6 bases and J dropped 2 bases, with 11 bases sitting between them. CDR3 length: 14 residues. Germline V gene lookup returns CDR1 MNHNS and CDR2 SASEGT.

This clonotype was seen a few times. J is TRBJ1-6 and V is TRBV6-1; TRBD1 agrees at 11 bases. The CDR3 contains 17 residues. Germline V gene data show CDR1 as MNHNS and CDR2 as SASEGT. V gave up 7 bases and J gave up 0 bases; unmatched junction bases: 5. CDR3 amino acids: CASKRDRGFSYNSPLHF. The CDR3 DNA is TGTGCCAGCAAGCGGGACAGGGGGTTCTCCTATAATTCACCCCTCCACTTT.

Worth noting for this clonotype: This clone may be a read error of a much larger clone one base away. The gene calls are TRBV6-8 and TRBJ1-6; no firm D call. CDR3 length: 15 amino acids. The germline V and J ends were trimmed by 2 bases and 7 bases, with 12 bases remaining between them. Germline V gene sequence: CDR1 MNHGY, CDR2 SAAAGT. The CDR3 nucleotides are TGTGCCAGCAGTTACGCGGACGGCGGAAATTCACCCCTCCACTTT. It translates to CASSYADGGNSPLHF.

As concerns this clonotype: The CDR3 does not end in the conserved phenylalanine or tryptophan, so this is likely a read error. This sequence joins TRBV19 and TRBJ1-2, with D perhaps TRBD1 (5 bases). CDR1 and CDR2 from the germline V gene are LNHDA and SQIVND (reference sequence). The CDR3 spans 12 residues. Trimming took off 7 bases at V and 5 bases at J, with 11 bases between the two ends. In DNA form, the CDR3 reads TGTGCCAGTATCGGGGGGTATTATGGCTACACCTCC. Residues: CASIGGYYGYTS.

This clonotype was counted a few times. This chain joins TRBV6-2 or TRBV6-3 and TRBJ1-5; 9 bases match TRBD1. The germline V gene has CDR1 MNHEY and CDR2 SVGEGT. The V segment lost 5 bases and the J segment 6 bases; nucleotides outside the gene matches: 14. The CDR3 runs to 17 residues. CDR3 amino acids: CASSKPPGTGWGQPQHF. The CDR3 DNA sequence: TGTGCCAGCAGTAAACCACCAGGGACAGGGTGGGGTCAGCCCCAGCATTTT.

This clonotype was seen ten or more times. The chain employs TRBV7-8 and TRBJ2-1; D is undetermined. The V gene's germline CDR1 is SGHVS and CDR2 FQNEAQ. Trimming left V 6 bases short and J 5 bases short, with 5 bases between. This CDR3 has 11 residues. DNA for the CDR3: TGTGCCAGCAGAGAGGACAATGAGCAGTTCTTC. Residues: CASREDNEQFF. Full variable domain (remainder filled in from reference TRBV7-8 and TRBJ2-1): GAGVSQSPRYKVAKRGQDVALRCDPISGHVSLFWYQQALGQGPEFLTYFQNEAQLDKSGLPSDRFFAERPEGSVSTLKIQRTQQEDSAVYLCASREDNEQFFGPGTRLTVL.

The CDR3 sequence is CASTGQFYEQYF. The CDR3 DNA follows: TGTGCCAGCACCGGACAGTTCTACGAGCAGTACTTC. The J gene is TRBJ2-7, the V gene TRBV5-6; D is perhaps TRBD1 (6 bases). V gave up 6 bases and J gave up 3 bases, with 10 bases separating them. CDR3 length: 12 amino acids. The V gene's germline CDR1 is SGHDT and CDR2 YYEEEE.

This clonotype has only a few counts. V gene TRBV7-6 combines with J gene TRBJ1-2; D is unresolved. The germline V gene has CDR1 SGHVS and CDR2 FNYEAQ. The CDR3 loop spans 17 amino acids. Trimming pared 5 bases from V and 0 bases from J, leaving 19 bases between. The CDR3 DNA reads TGTGCCAGCAGCCCTTCCCCCTGGGCATCGTCTAACTATGGCTACACCTTC. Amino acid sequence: CASSPSPWASSNYGYTF. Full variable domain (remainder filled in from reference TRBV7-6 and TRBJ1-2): GAGVSQSPRYKVTKRGQDVALRCDPISGHVSLYWYRQALGQGPEFLTYFNYEAQQDKSGLPNDRFSAERPEGSISTLTIQRTEQRDSAMYRCASSPSPWASSNYGYTFGSGTRLTVV.

CDR3 DNA: TGTGCCAGCAGCGTTGGACGCTTGAACACCGGGGAGCTGTTTTTT. Its translation is CASSVGRLNTGELFF. The chain links TRBV9 to TRBJ2-2, with no clear D. Deletions cut 2 bases from V and 1 base from J, with 9 bases between. Germline CDR1 is SGDLS and CDR2 is YYNGEE. The CDR3 loop spans 15 amino acids.

DNA for the CDR3: TGTGCCAGCAGCTTATTCGGCGGCCAAGGGGCTTTCTTT. Translated: CASSLFGGQGAFF. This chain connects TRBV7-8 to TRBJ1-1; D is undetermined. CDR1 and CDR2 (germline): SGHVS, FQNEAQ. The CDR3 spans 13 residues. V dropped 2 bases and J dropped 11 bases, with 15 bases sitting between them.

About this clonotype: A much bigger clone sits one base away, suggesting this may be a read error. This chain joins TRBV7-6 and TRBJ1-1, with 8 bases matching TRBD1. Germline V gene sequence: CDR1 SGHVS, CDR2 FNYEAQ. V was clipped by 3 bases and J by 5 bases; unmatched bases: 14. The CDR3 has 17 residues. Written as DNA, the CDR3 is TGTGCCAGCAGCTTCAATCGACCCGGATACAGGGGGACTGAAGCTTTCTTT. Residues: CASSFNRPGYRGTEAFF. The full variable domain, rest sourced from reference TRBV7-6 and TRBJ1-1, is GAGVSQSPRYKVTKRGQDVALRCDPISGHVSLYWYRQALGQGPEFLTYFNYEAQQDKSGLPNDRFSAERPEGSISTLTIQRTEQRDSAMYRCASSFNRPGYRGTEAFFGQGTRLTVV.

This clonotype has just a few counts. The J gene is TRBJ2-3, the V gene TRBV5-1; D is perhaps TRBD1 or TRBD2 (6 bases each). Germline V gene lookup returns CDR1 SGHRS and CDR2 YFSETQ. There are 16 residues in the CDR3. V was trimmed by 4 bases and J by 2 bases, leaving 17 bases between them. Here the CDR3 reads CASSTSGGTNTDTQYF. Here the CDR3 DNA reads TGCGCCAGCAGCACCTCTGGCGGGACAAACACAGATACGCAGTATTTT.

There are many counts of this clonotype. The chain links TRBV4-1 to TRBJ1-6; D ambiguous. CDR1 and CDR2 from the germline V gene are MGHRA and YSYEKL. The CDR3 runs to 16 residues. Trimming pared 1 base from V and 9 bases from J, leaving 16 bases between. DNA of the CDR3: TGCGCCAGCAGCCAAGTAACGAGCCGTCGAGCTTCACCCCTCCACTTT. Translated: CASSQVTSRRASPLHF.

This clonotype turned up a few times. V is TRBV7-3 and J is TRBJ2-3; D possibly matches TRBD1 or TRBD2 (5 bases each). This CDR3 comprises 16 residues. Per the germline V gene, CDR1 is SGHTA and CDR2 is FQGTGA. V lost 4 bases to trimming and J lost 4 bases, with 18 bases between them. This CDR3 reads CASSSTGTVGPDTQYF. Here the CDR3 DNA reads TGTGCCAGCAGCTCGACCGGGACGGTGGGCCCAGATACGCAGTATTTT.

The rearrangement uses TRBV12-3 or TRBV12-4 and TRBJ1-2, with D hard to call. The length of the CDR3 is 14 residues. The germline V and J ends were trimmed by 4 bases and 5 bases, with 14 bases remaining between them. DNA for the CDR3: TGTGCCAGCAGTTCCGATGTTGGTTTGTATGGCTACACCTTC. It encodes CASSSDVGLYGYTF.

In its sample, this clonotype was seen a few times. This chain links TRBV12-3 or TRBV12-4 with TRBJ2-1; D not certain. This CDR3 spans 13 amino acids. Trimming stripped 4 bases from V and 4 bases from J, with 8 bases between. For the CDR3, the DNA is TGTGCCAGCAGTTCGATTGGGTACAATGAGCAGTTCTTC. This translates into CASSSIGYNEQFF.

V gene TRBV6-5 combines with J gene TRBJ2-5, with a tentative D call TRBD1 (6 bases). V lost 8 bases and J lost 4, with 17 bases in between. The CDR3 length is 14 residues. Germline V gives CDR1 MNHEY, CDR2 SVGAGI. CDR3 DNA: TGTGCCAGCCAAACACAGGGACCGGGAGAGACCCAGTACTTC. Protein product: CASQTQGPGETQYF.

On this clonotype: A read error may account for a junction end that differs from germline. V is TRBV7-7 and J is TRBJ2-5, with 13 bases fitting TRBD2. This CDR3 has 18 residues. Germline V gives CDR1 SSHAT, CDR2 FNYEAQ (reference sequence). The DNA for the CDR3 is TGTGCTAGCAGCTTCCGGACTAGCGGGGGTTTACCTCGGGAGACCCAGTACTTC. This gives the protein CASSFRTSGGLPRETQYF.

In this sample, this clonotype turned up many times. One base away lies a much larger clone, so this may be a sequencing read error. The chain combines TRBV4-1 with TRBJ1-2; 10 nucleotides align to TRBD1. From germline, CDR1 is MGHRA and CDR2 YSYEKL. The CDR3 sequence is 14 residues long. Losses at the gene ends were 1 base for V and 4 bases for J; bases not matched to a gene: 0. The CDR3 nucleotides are TGCGCCAGCAGCCAAGGGACAGGGGGCTATGGCTACACCTTC. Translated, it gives CASSQGTGGYGYTF.

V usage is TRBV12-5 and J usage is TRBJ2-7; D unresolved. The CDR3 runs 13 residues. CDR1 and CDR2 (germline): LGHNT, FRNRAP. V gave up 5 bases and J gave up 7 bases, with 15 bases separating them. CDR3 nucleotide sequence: TGTGCTAGTGGTCCCGGGCCTCAAGGGGAGCAGTACTTC. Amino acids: CASGPGPQGEQYF.

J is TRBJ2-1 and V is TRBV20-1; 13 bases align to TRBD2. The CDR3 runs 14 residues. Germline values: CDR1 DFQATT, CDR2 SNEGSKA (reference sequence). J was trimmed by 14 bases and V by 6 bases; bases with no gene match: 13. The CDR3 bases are TGCAGTGCCCGCGGACTAGCGGGGGACCCATGGGAGTTCTTC. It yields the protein CSARGLAGDPWEFF.